This passage covers 32 T cell receptor beta chains from one sample sequenced in a study of blood T cell repertoires in COVID-19 (dated by TCRdb to 2019 to 2021). The library was prepared using the immunoSEQ multiplex PCR assay. TCRdb stores this immuneACCESS table with in-frame sequences only. Part of the clones is absent; in the studies checked, under half of the shortfall reflects unresolved V genes, and no reason is known for the rest. The sample records some 64,000 clones, over 55% of which are singletons. Jointly, the top ten make up 4.8% of the sample. Sequences were obtained from peripheral blood. Receptors originate from a woman in her 70s with COVID-19, enrolled during active disease.

The rearrangement uses TRBV2 and TRBJ1-4, with a weak D call TRBD1 (6 bases). The germline V gene encodes CDR1 SNHLY and CDR2 FYNNEI. This CDR3 is 19 amino acids long. Deletions cut 1 base from V and 0 bases from J, with 18 bases between. The CDR3 DNA follows: TGTGCCAGCAGTGAAGTGACAAAAGGGGGATTTGCAACTAATGAAAAACTGTTTTTT. Its protein is CASSEVTKGGFATNEKLFF.

This chain uses TRBV7-3 with TRBJ1-5, with TRBD1 matching over 10 bases. The V and J ends lost 3 bases and 7 bases, in that order; junction bases with no gene match: 15. Germline values: CDR1 SGHTA, CDR2 FQGTGA. There are 18 residues in the CDR3. The CDR3 loop is CASSFGGQGRGMGQPQHF. CDR3 nucleotides: TGTGCCAGCAGCTTCGGGGGACAGGGGCGAGGGATGGGACAGCCCCAGCATTTT.

This clone showed up many times. This rearrangement joins TRBV4-2 to TRBJ1-1; TRBD1 is a possible D gene (5 bases). CDR3 length equals 16 residues. Germline V gives CDR1 LGHNA, CDR2 YNFKEQ. V was shortened by 0 bases and J by 11 bases, with 22 bases between the two germline ends. CDR3 DNA sequence: TGTGCCAGCAGCCAAGAAGGAGAGGGACGGGGGATGGTGGCTTTCTTT. This codes for CASSQEGEGRGMVAFF.

The gene calls are TRBV11-3 and TRBJ2-3; D is possibly TRBD1 (6 bases). This CDR3 is 17 amino acids long. Trimming left V 2 bases short and J 4 bases short, with 19 bases between. Germline V lookup: CDR1 SGHNT, CDR2 YENEEA. CDR3 residues: CASSLSGWQGSPDTQYF. The CDR3 DNA follows: TGTGCCAGCAGCTTATCGGGGTGGCAGGGGAGCCCAGATACGCAGTATTTT. The whole variable domain, remainder taken from reference TRBV11-3 and TRBJ2-3, is EAGVVQSPRYKIIEKKQPVAFWCNPISGHNTLYWYLQNLGQGPELLIRYENEEAVDDSQLPKDRFSAERLKGVDSTLKIQPAELGDSAVYLCASSLSGWQGSPDTQYFGPGTRLTVL.

The V call is TRBV6-2 or TRBV6-3, the J call TRBJ2-1, with TRBD2 identical over 7 bases. J was trimmed by 5 bases and V by 6 bases; bases with no gene match: 4. Looked up from germline, CDR1 is MNHEY and CDR2 is SVGEGT. This CDR3 is 13 amino acids long. CDR3 sequence: CASSHLADNEQFF. DNA of the CDR3: TGTGCCAGCAGCCACCTAGCGGACAATGAGCAGTTCTTC.

This chain joins TRBV6-5 and TRBJ2-3; 8 bases line up with TRBD2. The CDR3 covers 12 residues. Germline V CDR1 and CDR2: MNHEY, SVGAGI. Unmatched junction bases numbered 7, after V lost 6 bases and J lost 11 bases. This chain's CDR3 is CASRPRGGGQYF. The CDR3 DNA reads as TGTGCCAGCAGGCCCCGGGGGGGTGGGCAGTATTTT.

The V and J genes are TRBV2 and TRBJ2-1, with 8 bases identical to TRBD1. CDR3 length equals 16 residues. The trim removed 4 bases at V and 9 bases at J, leaving 14 bases unmatched. CDR1 is SNHLY and CDR2 is FYNNEI in the germline V gene. The CDR3 coding sequence is TGTGCCAGCAGTGGATGGACAGGGAAGGTAGGGAGTGAGCAGTTCTTC. Encoded protein: CASSGWTGKVGSEQFF.

The gene calls are TRBV6-6 and TRBJ1-6; D unclear. V was cut by 5 bases and J by 10 bases, with 15 bases left in between. Per germline, CDR1 MNHNY and CDR2 SVGAGI (reference sequence). The CDR3 covers 14 residues. Written as DNA, the CDR3 is TGTGCCAGCAGTCCCACTGAGCCGGGATCACCCCTCCACTTT. This gives the protein CASSPTEPGSPLHF.

The rearrangement links TRBV19 to TRBJ1-5, with 10 nucleotides matching TRBD1. The CDR3 is 14 amino acids. V trimming: 6 bases; J trimming: 6 bases; junction bases outside the gene matches: 5. The germline gives CDR1 LNHDA, CDR2 SQIVND (reference sequence). As DNA, the CDR3 is TGTGCCAGTAGCTCGACAGGGGGCCGTCAGCCCCAGCATTTT. Protein product: CASSSTGGRQPQHF.

CDR3 loop: CASSPRQGNEKLFF. CDR3 coding DNA: TGTGCCAGCTCACCCCGACAGGGGAATGAAAAACTGTTTTTT. The rearrangement links TRBV18 to TRBJ1-4, with 8 bases matching TRBD1. V dropped 3 bases and J dropped 5; count of bases not matched to a gene: 2. Germline loops: CDR1 KGHSH, CDR2 LQKENI. The CDR3 covers 14 residues.

J is TRBJ1-1 and V is TRBV11-2; possibly TRBD1 for D (6 bases). Trimming took off 5 bases at V and 4 bases at J, with 14 bases between the two ends. The CDR3 contains 14 residues. Germline V gene data show CDR1 as SGHAT and CDR2 as FQNNGV. CDR3 coding DNA: TGTGCCAGCAGCAACAGGGTGGTCGGCACTGAAGCTTTCTTT. Protein: CASSNRVVGTEAFF.

This clone was seen repeatedly, ten times or more. The V gene is TRBV6-4, the J gene TRBJ2-1; a weak D match, TRBD2 (6 bases). The CDR3 has 14 amino acids. Germline CDR1 is MRHNA and CDR2 is SNTAGT. Trimming stripped 3 bases from V and 10 bases from J, with 16 bases between. In nucleotides, the CDR3 is TGTGCCAGCAGTGAGGCCGGGACTCACCGCGAGCAGTTCTTC. Residues: CASSEAGTHREQFF.

The chain has TRBV7-2 and TRBJ1-1; a possible D gene is TRBD1 (6 bases). With 5 bases removed from V and 5 bases from J, the gap between germline ends came to 18 bases. CDR3 size: 15 residues. Germline values: CDR1 SGHTA, CDR2 FQGNSA. CDR3 protein: CASSPWDTGGTEAFF. The DNA of the CDR3 is TGTGCCAGCAGCCCATGGGACACGGGGGGTACTGAAGCTTTCTTT.

The rearrangement links TRBV6-6 to TRBJ1-5, with D tentatively TRBD1 (5 bases). This CDR3 spans 15 amino acids. Germline V gene lookup returns CDR1 MNHNY and CDR2 SVGAGI (reference sequence). The V gene lost 6 bases and the J gene lost 2 bases, with 14 bases spanning the gap. The CDR3 spells CASRFTGRGNQPQHF. CDR3 DNA: TGTGCCAGCAGATTCACAGGTCGGGGCAATCAGCCCCAGCATTTT.

This CDR3 is CASTGQGTTYNEQFF. The DNA for the CDR3 is TGTGCCAGTACGGGGCAGGGGACTACCTACAATGAGCAGTTCTTC. V gene TRBV19 combines with J gene TRBJ2-1; TRBD2 might be the D (7 bases). There are 15 residues in the CDR3. Germline values: CDR1 LNHDA, CDR2 SQIVND (reference sequence). The V end was cut by 7 bases, the J end by 2 bases, with 15 bases between. The full variable domain, with the rest looked up from reference TRBV19 and TRBJ2-1, is DGGITQSPKYLFRKEGQNVTLSCEQNLNHDAMYWYRQDPGQGLRLIYYSQIVNDFQKGDIAEGYSVSREKKESFPLTVTSAQKNPTAFYLCASTGQGTTYNEQFFGPGTRLTVL.

The chain carries TRBV25-1 and TRBJ1-2; possibly TRBD1 for D (6 bases). There are 14 residues in the CDR3. The germline V gene has CDR1 MGHDK and CDR2 SYGVNS. Trimming took off 3 bases at V and 6 bases at J, with 14 bases between the two ends. The CDR3 nucleotides read TGTGCCAGCAGTGAGGCAGGGGTTAAGGATGGCTACACCTTC. It is translated as CASSEAGVKDGYTF.

The J gene is TRBJ1-1, the V gene TRBV6-1, with no clear D. V was shortened by 2 bases and J by 5 bases, with 9 bases between the two germline ends. Germline loops: CDR1 MNHNS, CDR2 SASEGT. The CDR3 is 13 amino acids. CDR3 in amino acids: CASSEHSRTEAFF. The CDR3 DNA follows: TGTGCCAGCAGTGAACACAGTAGGACTGAAGCTTTCTTT.

The chain is built from TRBV5-1 and TRBJ2-7; 7 nucleotides match TRBD1. Unmatched junction bases numbered 7, after V lost 2 bases and J lost 2 bases. Germline lookup yields CDR1 SGHRS and CDR2 YFSETQ. The CDR3 has 15 amino acids. CDR3 in amino acids: CASSLGQGVTYEQYF. The CDR3 coding sequence is TGCGCCAGCAGCTTAGGGCAGGGGGTGACCTACGAGCAGTACTTC.

The chain uses TRBV2 and TRBJ2-1, with TRBD2 identical over 10 bases. J lost 7 bases, V lost 8 bases, and 8 bases had no gene match. CDR1 and CDR2 from the germline V gene are SNHLY and FYNNEI. The length of the CDR3 is 14 residues. DNA for the CDR3: TGTGCCAGCCCGAGCGGGAGGGCCCGGAATGAGCAGTTCTTC. Its translation is CASPSGRARNEQFF.

This CDR3 reads CASSDSKLASPPSYF. CDR3 DNA: TGTGCCAGCAGTGACTCGAAGCTAGCGAGCCCCCCTAGCTATTTT. The rearrangement uses TRBV6-4 and TRBJ2-3, with D perhaps TRBD2 (6 bases). CDR1 is MRHNA, CDR2 SNTAGT, per germline. The CDR3 sequence is 15 residues long. Trimming left V 0 bases short and J 15 bases short, with 22 bases between.

The J gene is TRBJ1-5, the V gene TRBV19, with TRBD1 matching over 9 bases. Germline loops: CDR1 LNHDA, CDR2 SQIVND (reference sequence). Trimming at V came to 4 bases and at J to 10 bases, leaving 8 bases not matched to a gene. The CDR3 consists of 14 residues. For the CDR3, the DNA is TGTGCCAGTAGTACGGGACAGGGTAGAAATCCCCAGCATTTT. Protein: CASSTGQGRNPQHF. The full variable domain, with the rest looked up from reference TRBV19 and TRBJ1-5, is DGGITQSPKYLFRKEGQNVTLSCEQNLNHDAMYWYRQDPGQGLRLIYYSQIVNDFQKGDIAEGYSVSREKKESFPLTVTSAQKNPTAFYLCASSTGQGRNPQHFGDGTRLSIL.

The chain recombines TRBV19 with TRBJ2-5; 9 nucleotides agree with TRBD2. The length of the CDR3 is 16 residues. Germline CDR1 LNHDA, CDR2 SQIVND (reference sequence). With 3 bases clipped from V and 5 bases from J, the junction kept 10 bases outside the gene matches. The CDR3 loop reads CASSIWSSGTGETQYF. In nucleotides, the CDR3 is TGTGCCAGTAGTATTTGGTCTAGCGGGACGGGGGAGACCCAGTACTTC.

The chain couples TRBV5-1 to TRBJ2-7; TRBD1 matches 8 bases. The CDR3 runs 13 residues. Trimming at V came to 1 base and at J to 3 bases, leaving 0 bases not matched to a gene. Germline V gene data show CDR1 as SGHRS and CDR2 as YFSETQ. CDR3 amino acids: CASSLTGGYEQYF. The CDR3, as DNA: TGCGCCAGCAGCTTGACAGGGGGCTACGAGCAGTACTTC. The full variable domain, rest sourced from reference TRBV5-1 and TRBJ2-7, is KAGVTQTPRYLIKTRGQQVTLSCSPISGHRSVSWYQQTPGQGLQFLFEYFSETQRNKGNFPGRFSGRQFSNSRSEMNVSTLELGDSALYLCASSLTGGYEQYFGPGTRLTVT.

J is TRBJ2-7 and V is TRBV18; D perhaps matches TRBD2 (6 bases). The V and J ends lost 4 bases and 7 bases respectively, with 14 bases between them. Germline-derived CDR1 and CDR2 are KGHSH and LQKENI. The CDR3 loop spans 13 amino acids. Here the CDR3 reads CASSLDRAGEQYV. The CDR3 DNA reads as TGTGCCAGCTCACTTGACAGAGCGGGTGAGCAGTACGTC.

V usage is TRBV11-2 and J usage is TRBJ1-4; D is unresolved. The CDR3 is 14 residues long. Deletions cut 5 bases from V and 8 bases from J, with 15 bases between. Looked up from germline, CDR1 is SGHAT and CDR2 is FQNNGV. The CDR3 loop reads CASSPPGGGEKLFF. The CDR3 coding sequence is TGTGCCAGCAGCCCCCCGGGCGGAGGCGAAAAACTGTTTTTT.

V gene TRBV5-1 combines with J gene TRBJ2-1; the D is unclear. CDR3 length: 11 residues. Trimming stripped 2 bases from V and 9 bases from J, with 6 bases between. In germline, CDR1 is SGHRS, CDR2 YFSETQ. In DNA, the CDR3 is TGCGCCAGCAGCTTAACGGGTGAGCAGTTCTTC. This encodes CASSLTGEQFF.

The V gene is TRBV4-2, the J gene TRBJ2-2; no reliable D call. Germline V gene lookup returns CDR1 LGHNA and CDR2 YNFKEQ. Deletions cut 1 base from V and 1 base from J, with 4 bases between. This CDR3 spans 14 amino acids. CDR3 in DNA: TGTGCCAGCAGCCAAGTAGAGAACACCGGGGAGCTGTTTTTT. This codes for CASSQVENTGELFF.

This clone showed up just a few times. The V call is TRBV19, the J call TRBJ1-5; no clear D. V gave up 5 bases and J gave up 4 bases, with 3 bases separating them. Germline-derived CDR1 and CDR2 are LNHDA and SQIVND (reference sequence). The CDR3 is 11 residues long. Here the CDR3 DNA reads TGTGCCAGTAGTCCTAATCAGCCCCAGCATTTT. It translates to CASSPNQPQHF.

The chain joins TRBV18 to TRBJ1-2; 7 nucleotides line up with TRBD1. This CDR3 comprises 15 residues. Germline assignment: CDR1 KGHSH and CDR2 LQKENI. V trimming: 3 bases; J trimming: 4 bases; junction bases outside the gene matches: 8. CDR3 in DNA: TGTGCCAGCTCACCCTTGGAAGGACAGGCCTATGGCTACACCTTC. Translated: CASSPLEGQAYGYTF.

The chain has TRBV24-1 and TRBJ2-1; possibly TRBD2 for D (5 bases). Trimming took off 2 bases at V and 0 bases at J, with 10 bases between the two ends. This CDR3 region has 16 residues. The germline V gene encodes CDR1 KGHDR and CDR2 SFDVKD. The CDR3 DNA reads as TGTGCCACCAGTGATTCGCTGGGGAGCTCCTACAATGAGCAGTTCTTC. Its protein is CATSDSLGSSYNEQFF.

The chain uses TRBV19 and TRBJ2-5; TRBD2 matches 7 bases. This CDR3 is built from 12 residues. The germline V gene encodes CDR1 LNHDA and CDR2 SQIVND (reference sequence). After removal of 3 bases from V and 9 bases from J, the junction contained 4 bases not matched to a gene. The CDR3 reads CASSMFGGAQYF. CDR3 nucleotides: TGTGCCAGTAGTATGTTTGGGGGGGCCCAGTACTTC.

V gene TRBV19 combines with J gene TRBJ2-3; 9 bases map to TRBD2. Germline assignment: CDR1 LNHDA and CDR2 SQIVND (reference sequence). J was trimmed by 2 bases and V by 10 bases; bases with no gene match: 13. This CDR3 comprises 16 residues. The CDR3 sequence is CATRRGSGSDTDTQYF. As DNA, the CDR3 is TGTGCCACCAGAAGGGGTAGCGGGAGCGACACAGATACGCAGTATTTT.